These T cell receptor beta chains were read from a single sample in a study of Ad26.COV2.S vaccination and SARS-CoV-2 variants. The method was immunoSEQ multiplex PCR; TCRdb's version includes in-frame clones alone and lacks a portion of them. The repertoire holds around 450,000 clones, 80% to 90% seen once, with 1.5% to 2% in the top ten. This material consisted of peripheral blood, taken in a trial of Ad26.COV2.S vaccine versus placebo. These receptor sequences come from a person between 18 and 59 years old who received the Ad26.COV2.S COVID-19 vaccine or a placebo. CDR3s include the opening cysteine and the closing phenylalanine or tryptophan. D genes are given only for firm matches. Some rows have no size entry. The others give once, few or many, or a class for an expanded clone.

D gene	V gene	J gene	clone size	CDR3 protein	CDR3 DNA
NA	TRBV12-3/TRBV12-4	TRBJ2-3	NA	CASSFQSTDTQYF	TGTGCCAGCAGTTTCCAGAGCACAGATACGCAGTATTTT
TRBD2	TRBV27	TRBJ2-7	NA	CASSKLAGGQSEQYF	TGTGCCAGCAGTAAACTAGCGGGGGGGCAAAGCGAGCAGTACTTC
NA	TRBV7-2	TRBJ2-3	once	CASSSEGVAADTQYF	TGTGCCAGCAGCTCTGAGGGAGTAGCGGCAGATACGCAGTATTTT
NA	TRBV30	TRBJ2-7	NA	CAWSPGVKVTYEQYF	TGTGCCTGGAGCCCTGGGGTGAAGGTGACCTACGAGCAGTACTTC
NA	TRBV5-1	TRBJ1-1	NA	CASSPLSALVTEAFF	TGCGCCAGCAGCCCCCTTTCGGCCTTGGTAACTGAAGCTTTCTTT
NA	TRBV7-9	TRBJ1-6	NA	CASSSTGSYSPLHF	TGTGCCAGCAGCTCTACCGGTAGCTATTCACCCCTCCACTTT
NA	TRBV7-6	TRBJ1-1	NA	CASSLVGKSTEAFF	TGTGCCAGCAGCTTAGTAGGGAAAAGCACTGAAGCTTTCTTT
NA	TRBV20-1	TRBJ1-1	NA	CSARAGEAFF	TGCAGTGCTAGGGCAGGAGAAGCTTTCTTT
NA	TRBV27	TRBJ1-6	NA	CASSDLDSRNSPLHF	TGTGCCAGCAGTGACTTAGACAGTCGTAATTCACCCCTCCACTTT
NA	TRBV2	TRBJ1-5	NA	CASSYTRQPQHF	TGTGCCAGCAGTTATACTAGACAGCCCCAGCATTTT
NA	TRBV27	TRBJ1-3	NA	CASSRAGVGNTIYF	TGTGCCAGCAGTCGAGCAGGGGTTGGAAACACCATATATTTT
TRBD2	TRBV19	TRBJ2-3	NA	CASSPNQVTSGGTDTQYF	TGTGCCAGTAGTCCTAATCAAGTGACTAGCGGGGGAACAGATACGCAGTATTTT
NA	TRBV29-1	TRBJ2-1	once	CSVEPSSYNEQFF	TGCAGCGTTGAGCCGAGCTCCTACAATGAGCAGTTCTTC
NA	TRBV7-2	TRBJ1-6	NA	CASSLTGPGPYNSPLHF	TGTGCCAGCAGCTTGACGGGGCCGGGACCCTATAATTCACCCCTCCACTTT
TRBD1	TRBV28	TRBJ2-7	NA	CASSPIGQGSHEQYF	TGTGCCAGCAGCCCGATAGGACAGGGGTCCCACGAGCAGTACTTC
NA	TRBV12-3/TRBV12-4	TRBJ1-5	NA	CASSFEGNQPQHF	TGTGCCAGCAGTTTTGAGGGCAATCAGCCCCAGCATTTT
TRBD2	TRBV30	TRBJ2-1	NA	CAWRRGDRGAYNEQFF	TGTGCCTGGAGGCGGGGGGATCGGGGGGCTTACAATGAGCAGTTCTTC
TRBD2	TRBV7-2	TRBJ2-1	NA	CASSSPRGAGGYNEQFF	TGTGCCAGCAGCTCGCCTCGTGGAGCGGGGGGTTACAATGAGCAGTTCTTC
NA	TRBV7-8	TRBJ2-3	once	CASSSGWGELDTQYF	TGTGCCAGCAGCTCGGGTTGGGGGGAGTTGGATACGCAGTATTTT
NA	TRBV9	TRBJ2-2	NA	CASSVSNRNTGELFF	TGTGCCAGCAGCGTCTCGAACAGGAACACCGGGGAGCTGTTTTTT
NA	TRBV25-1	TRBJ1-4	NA	CASSPPRTGYEKLFF	TGTGCCAGCAGTCCCCCGCGAACAGGATACGAAAAACTGTTTTTT
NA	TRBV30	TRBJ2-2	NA	CAWSWQNTGELFF	TGTGCCTGGAGTTGGCAGAACACCGGGGAGCTGTTTTTT
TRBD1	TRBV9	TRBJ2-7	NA	CASSVEAQGASYEQYF	TGTGCCAGCAGCGTAGAGGCCCAGGGGGCGTCCTACGAGCAGTACTTC
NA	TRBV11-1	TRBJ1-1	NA	CASSPWGANTEAFF	TGTGCCAGCAGCCCATGGGGGGCGAACACTGAAGCTTTCTTT